One sample yielded the 2 T cell receptor beta chains listed below, sequenced in a study of shared clonotypes between healthy human individuals (dated by TCRdb to about 2020). Library preparation used the immunoSEQ multiplex PCR assay. Held by TCRdb, this immuneACCESS table contains in-frame sequences only and omits some clones. Under half of the omission traces to an unresolved V gene where checked; the cause of the rest is unknown. Counted in this sample were over 400,000 clones; roughly 80% of them appeared once. Of the sample, around 12% falls within the top ten clones. The sample taken for sequencing was PBMCs. The receptors here all came from a woman aged 35 to 49 in good health. Some clones in this sample may be carry-over from other donors' samples.

About this clone itself: It is likely a read error: a sequence one base away is far more abundant. Other DNA sequences in the same sample also yield this CDR3. This chain connects TRBV5-4 to TRBJ1-5; D call uncertain. Germline loops: CDR1 SGHNT, CDR2 YYREEE (reference sequence). This CDR3 is 19 amino acids long. CDR3 protein: CASSCGRIGPLYSNQPQHF. The CDR3 coding sequence is TGTGCCAGCAGCTGCGGGCGGATCGGGCCCCTTTATAGCAATCAGCCCCAGCATTTC.

The gene calls are TRBV28 and TRBJ2-2, with TRBD1 matching 9 bases. The junction had 8 bases not matched to a gene; V was cut back by 5 bases and J by 7 bases. Germline V CDR1 and CDR2: MDHEN, SYDVKM. The CDR3 has 15 amino acids. For the CDR3, the DNA is TGTGCCAGCAGTCCACGGGACAGGGATGACGGGGAGCTGTTTTTT. It codes for CASSPRDRDDGELFF.